One sample yielded the 15 T cell receptor beta chains listed below, sequenced in a study of T-cell memory formation after mild COVID-19. MiXCR was run by TCRdb on the 5' RACE reads, yielding one entry per CDR3 protein. The sample records about 560,000 distinct CDR3 sequences, approximately 15% being singletons. The sequenced sample was PBMCs or a T cell subset sorted from them (not recorded which). The receptors originated from an adult woman who had mild COVID-19 (a few samples of this study predate the infection). Cell type and time point are not known.

This clonotype has a handful of counts. The chain is built from TRBV7-6 and TRBJ2-2; 12 bases fit TRBD2. CDR1 SGHVS and CDR2 FNYEAQ come from the germline V gene. With 4 bases clipped from V and 6 bases from J, the junction kept 6 bases outside the gene matches. The CDR3 consists of 16 residues. This CDR3 is CASSSSGLAGAGELFF. Written as DNA, the CDR3 is TGTGCCAGCAGCTCCTCGGGACTAGCGGGTGCCGGGGAGCTGTTTTTT.

The chain employs TRBV4-1 and TRBJ1-5; the D is unclear. The germline V gene has CDR1 MGHRA and CDR2 YSYEKL. The V and J ends lost 0 bases and 5 bases respectively, with 11 bases between them. This CDR3 contains 15 residues. CDR3: CASSQDVGRDQPQHF. In nucleotides, the CDR3 is TGCGCCAGCAGCCAAGATGTCGGAAGGGATCAGCCCCAGCATTTT.

The chain recombines TRBV11-3 with TRBJ2-7, with TRBD2 matching over 7 bases. Germline CDR1 reads SGHNT; CDR2 reads YENEEA. The CDR3 is 17 residues long. With 1 base clipped from V and 2 bases from J, the junction kept 11 bases outside the gene matches. The CDR3 is CASSLASGSGKTYEQYF. The CDR3 nucleotides are TGTGCCAGCAGCTTAGCATCCGGGAGCGGGAAGACCTACGAGCAGTACTTC.

This clonotype appeared a few times. The chain couples TRBV24-1 to TRBJ2-1; D is ambiguous. V was trimmed by 1 base and J by 6 bases, leaving 6 bases between them. The CDR3 contains 13 residues. The germline CDR1 and CDR2 sequences are KGHDR and SFDVKD. CDR3 region: CATSDLLINEQFF. CDR3 DNA sequence: TGTGCCACCAGTGATTTATTAATCAATGAGCAGTTCTTC.

The V and J genes are TRBV2 and TRBJ1-5; 7 nucleotides align to TRBD1. Germline trimming cut 4 bases from V and 7 bases from J; bases unmatched to any gene: 7. The CDR3 length is 14 residues. Germline loops: CDR1 SNHLY, CDR2 FYNNEI. The CDR3: CASSGGTERQPQHF. The CDR3 region has the DNA TGTGCCAGCAGTGGGGGGACAGAAAGGCAGCCCCAGCATTTT.

This clonotype showed up just a few times. The V call is TRBV5-6, the J call TRBJ1-2, with D tentatively TRBD1 (5 bases). Trimming took off 5 bases at V and 3 bases at J, with 14 bases between the two ends. CDR1 and CDR2 (germline): SGHDT, YYEEEE. This CDR3 contains 14 residues. CDR3 DNA: TGTGCCAGCAGTGGGACTCCCACTGACTATGGCTACACCTTC. It specifies CASSGTPTDYGYTF.

This rearrangement joins TRBV10-3 to TRBJ1-4, with a weak D call TRBD1 (5 bases). The CDR3 spans 13 residues. Trimming took 6 bases from V and 8 from J, leaving 13 bases between them. CDR1 ENHRY and CDR2 SYGVKD come from the germline V gene. Here the CDR3 DNA reads TGTGCCATCAGGGGGGACCAAAAGGAAAAACTGTTTTTT. Its protein product is CAIRGDQKEKLFF.

The rearrangement links TRBV20-1 to TRBJ2-1, with 7 bases lining up with TRBD2. J lost 8 bases, V lost 7 bases, and 14 bases had no gene match. The CDR3 extends over 14 amino acids. CDR1 and CDR2 from the germline V gene are DFQATT and SNEGSKA (reference sequence). CDR3 region: CSEASGTGSDEQFF. CDR3 DNA sequence: TGCAGTGAGGCTAGCGGTACGGGATCCGATGAGCAGTTCTTC.

Only a few counts were recorded for this clonotype. The V call is TRBV3-1, the J call TRBJ2-1; TRBD2 is a possible D gene (6 bases). Per the germline V gene, CDR1 is LGHDT and CDR2 is YNNKEL (reference sequence). There are 21 residues in the CDR3. V was trimmed by 0 bases and J by 3 bases, leaving 27 bases between them. CDR3: CASSQDPLPPGLLEIYNEQFF. The CDR3 DNA reads as TGTGCCAGCAGCCAAGATCCACTCCCCCCGGGACTCCTTGAAATCTACAATGAGCAGTTCTTC.

The chain joins TRBV6-5 to TRBJ1-2; the D is unclear. Germline values: CDR1 MNHEY, CDR2 SVGAGI. CDR3 size: 14 residues. V gave up 3 bases and J gave up 5 bases, with 13 bases separating them. The chain's CDR3 is CASSYKGGLYGYTF. DNA of the CDR3: TGTGCCAGCAGTTATAAGGGTGGGCTTTATGGCTACACCTTC.

This clonotype was seen more than once but under ten times. The chain combines TRBV11-2 with TRBJ1-1; D is perhaps TRBD1 (5 bases). The CDR3 has 18 residues. The V end was cut by 8 bases, the J end by 1 base, with 26 bases between. Germline V gene sequence: CDR1 SGHAT, CDR2 FQNNGV. The CDR3 sequence: CASFPLLQRYQGNTEAFF. The CDR3 nucleotides read TGTGCCAGCTTCCCACTTTTGCAGCGATACCAGGGGAACACTGAAGCTTTCTTT.

The chain employs TRBV4-3 and TRBJ2-7; D ambiguous. CDR1 is LGHNA, CDR2 YSLEER, per germline. V was clipped by 1 base and J by 6 bases, with 10 bases between them. The CDR3 is 13 residues long. In nucleotides, the CDR3 is TGCGCCAGCAGCCAAGCAAGGGTAGGCGAGCAGTACTTC. Its protein product is CASSQARVGEQYF.

This clonotype was observed a handful of times. The chain uses TRBV6-5 and TRBJ1-1, with a tentative D call TRBD1 (5 bases). Trimming stripped 4 bases from V and 0 bases from J, with 12 bases between. This CDR3 is built from 15 residues. Germline V gene data show CDR1 as MNHEY and CDR2 as SVGAGI. The DNA for the CDR3 is TGTGCCAGCAGTTCGGGACTGCCGATGAACACTGAAGCTTTCTTT. Amino acids: CASSSGLPMNTEAFF.

The chain joins TRBV7-9 to TRBJ1-2; D gene uncertain. The V end was cut by 5 bases, the J end by 1 base, with 8 bases between. CDR3 length: 13 residues. Germline CDR1 is SEHNR and CDR2 is FQNEAQ (reference sequence). The CDR3 loop reads CASSPRINYGYTF. In DNA form, the CDR3 reads TGTGCCAGCAGCCCCAGGATTAACTATGGCTACACCTTC.

V and J are TRBV29-1 and TRBJ1-2; D remains ambiguous. The germline CDR1 and CDR2 sequences are SQVTM and ANQGSEA. The CDR3 is 13 amino acids. Trimming removed 4 bases at V and 4 bases at J, with 13 bases between. CDR3 residues: CSVVEGTLYGYTF. CDR3 DNA sequence: TGCAGCGTTGTCGAGGGTACACTCTATGGCTACACCTTC. The full variable domain, its missing parts supplied by reference TRBV29-1 and TRBJ1-2, is SAVISQKPSRDICQRGTSLTIQCQVDSQVTMMFWYRQQPGQSLTLIATANQGSEATYESGFVIDKFPISRPNLTFSTLTVSNMSPEDSSIYLCSVVEGTLYGYTFGSGTRLTVV.